This record covers a single T cell receptor (beta chain). Its antigen is not identified. The data stem from a study of cytomegalovirus exposure and HLA in healthy donors. Background on the study: An early data release held some 85 million unique TCRs from HLA-typed donors. Study findings and constraints: It is likely that the observed cluster of highly shared sequence variants was a sequencing artifact.

The V gene lost 2 bases and the J gene lost 1 base, with 12 bases spanning the gap. The V gene's germline CDR1 is SGHDT and CDR2 YYEEEE. The length of the CDR3 is 15 residues. Primers for the PCR totalled 60 Vbeta and 13 Jbeta. Assay: immunoSEQ multiplex PCR; the TCRdb copy retains only in-frame clones and omits some. The data show roughly 200,000 clones, with 86% seen just once and around 0.3% held by the top ten. V is TRBV5-6 and J is TRBJ2-5; D unclear. This receptor was identified in a woman aged 25 to 45 in good health and CMV-seronegative. Sequencing input: PBMCs. CDR3 sequence (DNA): TGTGCCAGCAGCTTTGTTTCGACGGGCCAAGAGACCCAGTACTTC. It specifies CASSFVSTGQETQYF.